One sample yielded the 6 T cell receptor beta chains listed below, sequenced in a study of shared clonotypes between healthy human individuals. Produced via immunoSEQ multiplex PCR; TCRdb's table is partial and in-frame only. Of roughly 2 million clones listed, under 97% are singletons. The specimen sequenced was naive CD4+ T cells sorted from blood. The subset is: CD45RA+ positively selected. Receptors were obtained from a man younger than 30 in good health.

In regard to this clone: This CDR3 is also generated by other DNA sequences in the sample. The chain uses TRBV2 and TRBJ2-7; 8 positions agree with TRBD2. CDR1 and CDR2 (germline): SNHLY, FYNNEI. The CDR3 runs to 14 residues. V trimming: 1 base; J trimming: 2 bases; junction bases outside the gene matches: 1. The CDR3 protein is CASSEGRGAYEQYF. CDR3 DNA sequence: TGTGCCAGCAGTGAAGGGCGGGGGGCCTACGAGCAGTACTTC.

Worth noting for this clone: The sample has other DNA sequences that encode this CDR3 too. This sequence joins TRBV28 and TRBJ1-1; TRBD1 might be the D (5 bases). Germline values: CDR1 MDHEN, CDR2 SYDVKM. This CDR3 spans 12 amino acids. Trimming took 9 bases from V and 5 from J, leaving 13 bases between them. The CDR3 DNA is TGTGCCAGTTCGGGACCGCGGACTGAAGCTTTCTTT. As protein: CASSGPRTEAFF.

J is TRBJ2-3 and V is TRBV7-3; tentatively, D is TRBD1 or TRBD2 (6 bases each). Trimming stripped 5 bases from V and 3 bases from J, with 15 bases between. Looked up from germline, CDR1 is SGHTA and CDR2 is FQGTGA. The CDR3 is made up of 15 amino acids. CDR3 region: CASSRARGGTDTQYF. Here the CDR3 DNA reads TGTGCCAGCAGCCGAGCCAGAGGGGGGACAGATACGCAGTATTTT.

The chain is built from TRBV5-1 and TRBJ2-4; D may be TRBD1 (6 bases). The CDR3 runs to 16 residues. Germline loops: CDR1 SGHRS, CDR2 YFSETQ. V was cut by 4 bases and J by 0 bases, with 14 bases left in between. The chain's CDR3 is CASSPRQELAKNIQYF. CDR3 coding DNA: TGCGCCAGCAGCCCCCGACAGGAGCTAGCCAAAAACATTCAGTACTTC.

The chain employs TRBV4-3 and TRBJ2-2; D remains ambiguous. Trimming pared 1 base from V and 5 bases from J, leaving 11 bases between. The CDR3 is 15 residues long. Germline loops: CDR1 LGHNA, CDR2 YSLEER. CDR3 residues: CASSQGSKGTGELFF. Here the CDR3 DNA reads TGCGCCAGCAGCCAAGGATCCAAGGGAACCGGGGAGCTGTTTTTT.

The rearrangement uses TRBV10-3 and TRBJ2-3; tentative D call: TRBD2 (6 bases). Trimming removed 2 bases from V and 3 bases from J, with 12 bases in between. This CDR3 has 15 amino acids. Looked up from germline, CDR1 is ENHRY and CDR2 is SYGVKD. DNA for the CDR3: TGTGCCATCAGTGAGGGGTACGGAGGGACAGATACGCAGTATTTT. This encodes CAISEGYGGTDTQYF.